This T cell receptor (beta chain) was documented in a study of vaccination effects on CD4 cells after COVID-19. Overall study results and limits: The study dataset contains few convalescent patients and includes no early post-infection timepoints. Marked clonal contraction was seen in infection- and vaccine-induced clones late after vaccination.

V was trimmed by 4 bases and J by 10 bases, leaving 8 bases between them. Germline loops: CDR1 KGHSH, CDR2 LQKENI. The CDR3 loop spans 11 amino acids. Method: immunoSEQ multiplex PCR; TCRdb's copy keeps in-frame clones and lacks some. The sample records tens of thousands of clones, around 70% being singletons. Subsequent to a culture period of around eleven days, CD4+ T cells were isolated. Participants were vaccinated with two doses of either the BNT162b2 or mRNA-1273 vaccine. The vaccine recipients had no prior SARS-CoV-2 infection, with negative nucleocapsid antibodies. IL-2 medium supplanted half the medium on days 3 and 7. Comments on this clone: Its antigen is unidentified.

The chain combines TRBV18 with TRBJ2-1, with D possibly matching TRBD2 (5 bases). The receptor comes from a human donor who received a COVID-19 vaccine. The input for sequencing was CD4+ T cells from PBMCs cultured without peptide, taken after COVID-19 vaccination. In DNA form, the CDR3 reads TGTGCCAGCTCACTACGGGAAGAGCAGTTCTTC. Translated, it gives CASSLREEQFF.